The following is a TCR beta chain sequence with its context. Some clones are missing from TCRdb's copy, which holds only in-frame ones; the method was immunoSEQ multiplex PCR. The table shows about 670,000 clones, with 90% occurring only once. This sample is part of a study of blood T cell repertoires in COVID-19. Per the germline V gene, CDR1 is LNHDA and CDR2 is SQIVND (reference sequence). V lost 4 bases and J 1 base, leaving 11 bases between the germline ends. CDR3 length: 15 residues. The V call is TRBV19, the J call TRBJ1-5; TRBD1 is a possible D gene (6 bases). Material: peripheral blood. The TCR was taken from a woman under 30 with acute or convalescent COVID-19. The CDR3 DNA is TGTGCCAGTAGTAGGGATCAGGGGAGCAATCAGCCCCAGCATTTT. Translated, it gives CASSRDQGSNQPQHF.